The 7 T cell receptor beta chains reported below all come from one sample, sequenced in a study of blood T cell repertoires in COVID-19. Assay used: immunoSEQ multiplex PCR; TCRdb lists only in-frame clones, some missing. The table lists approximately 180,000 clones, approximately 87% of them singletons. The sample taken for sequencing was peripheral blood. Receptors originate from a man aged 35-49 years with active or convalescent COVID-19.

The V call is TRBV27, the J call TRBJ1-1, with TRBD1 as a possible D gene (5 bases). V lost 0 bases, J lost 4 bases, and 12 bases lay in between. This CDR3 is built from 15 residues. Germline V gene lookup returns CDR1 MNHEY and CDR2 SMNVEV (reference sequence). This chain's CDR3 is CASSLSRGGFTEAFF. In DNA, the CDR3 is TGTGCCAGCAGTTTATCGCGGGGCGGTTTCACTGAAGCTTTCTTT.

V usage is TRBV7-3 and J usage is TRBJ1-4; the match to TRBD1 covers 7 bases. CDR1 and CDR2 from the germline V gene are SGHTA and FQGTGA. This CDR3 has 13 amino acids. Trimming removed 6 bases from V and 8 bases from J; junction bases left unmatched: 6. The CDR3 region has the DNA TGTGCCAGCAGTCCCGGGACAGCCGAAAAACTGTTTTTT. Translation: CASSPGTAEKLFF.

The chain employs TRBV28 and TRBJ1-2; TRBD1 matches at 8 bases. V shed 5 bases and J 4 bases; nucleotides not matched to a gene: 9. Germline V gene sequence: CDR1 MDHEN, CDR2 SYDVKM. The CDR3 is 15 residues long. The CDR3 sequence is CASSPGQGLRYGYTF. As DNA, the CDR3 is TGTGCCAGCAGTCCCGGACAGGGTTTACGCTATGGCTACACCTTC.

The chain has TRBV11-2 and TRBJ1-4, with unresolved D. The germline CDR1 and CDR2 sequences are SGHAT and FQNNGV. The V end lost 5 bases, the J end lost 1 base, and 11 bases lay between the germline ends. This CDR3 is built from 15 residues. DNA of the CDR3: TGTGCCAGCAGCCACCACACAGAAACTAATGAAAAACTGTTTTTT. This sequence encodes CASSHHTETNEKLFF. Variable domain in full (rest from reference TRBV11-2 and TRBJ1-4): EAGVAQSPRYKIIEKRQSVAFWCNPISGHATLYWYQQILGQGPKLLIQFQNNGVVDDSQLPKDRFSAERLKGVDSTLKIQPAKLEDSAVYLCASSHHTETNEKLFFGSGTQLSVL.

The V and J genes are TRBV5-6 and TRBJ1-5; tentative D call: TRBD1 (6 bases). The CDR3 has 14 amino acids. V lost 0 bases, J lost 3 bases, and 7 bases lay in between. Looked up from germline, CDR1 is SGHDT and CDR2 is YYEEEE. The CDR3, as DNA: TGTGCCAGCAGCTTGGGGACAGTCAATCAGCCCCAGCATTTT. Translated: CASSLGTVNQPQHF.

The chain joins TRBV18 to TRBJ1-5; 7 nucleotides agree with TRBD1. This CDR3 is built from 15 residues. Germline V gene lookup returns CDR1 KGHSH and CDR2 LQKENI. V lost 6 bases, J lost 3 bases, and 8 bases stayed unmatched. CDR3 sequence: CASSRTGVFNQPQHF. The CDR3 DNA is TGTGCCAGCTCGCGGACAGGAGTCTTCAATCAGCCCCAGCATTTT.

The rearrangement links TRBV7-9 to TRBJ2-5; TRBD1 matches at 11 bases. The length of the CDR3 is 17 residues. The V gene's germline CDR1 is SEHNR and CDR2 FQNEAQ (reference sequence). V lost 6 bases and J lost 0; bases outside the gene matches: 9. CDR3 DNA: TGTGCCAGCAGTCGAAACCGGGACAGGGGGTACCAAGAGACCCAGTACTTC. Translation: CASSRNRDRGYQETQYF. The whole variable domain, filled in from reference TRBV7-9 and TRBJ2-5, reads DTGVSQNPRHKITKRGQNVTFRCDPISEHNRLYWYRQTLGQGPEFLTYFQNEAQLEKSRLLSDRFSAERPKGSFSTLEIQRTEQGDSAMYLCASSRNRDRGYQETQYFGPGTRLLVL.